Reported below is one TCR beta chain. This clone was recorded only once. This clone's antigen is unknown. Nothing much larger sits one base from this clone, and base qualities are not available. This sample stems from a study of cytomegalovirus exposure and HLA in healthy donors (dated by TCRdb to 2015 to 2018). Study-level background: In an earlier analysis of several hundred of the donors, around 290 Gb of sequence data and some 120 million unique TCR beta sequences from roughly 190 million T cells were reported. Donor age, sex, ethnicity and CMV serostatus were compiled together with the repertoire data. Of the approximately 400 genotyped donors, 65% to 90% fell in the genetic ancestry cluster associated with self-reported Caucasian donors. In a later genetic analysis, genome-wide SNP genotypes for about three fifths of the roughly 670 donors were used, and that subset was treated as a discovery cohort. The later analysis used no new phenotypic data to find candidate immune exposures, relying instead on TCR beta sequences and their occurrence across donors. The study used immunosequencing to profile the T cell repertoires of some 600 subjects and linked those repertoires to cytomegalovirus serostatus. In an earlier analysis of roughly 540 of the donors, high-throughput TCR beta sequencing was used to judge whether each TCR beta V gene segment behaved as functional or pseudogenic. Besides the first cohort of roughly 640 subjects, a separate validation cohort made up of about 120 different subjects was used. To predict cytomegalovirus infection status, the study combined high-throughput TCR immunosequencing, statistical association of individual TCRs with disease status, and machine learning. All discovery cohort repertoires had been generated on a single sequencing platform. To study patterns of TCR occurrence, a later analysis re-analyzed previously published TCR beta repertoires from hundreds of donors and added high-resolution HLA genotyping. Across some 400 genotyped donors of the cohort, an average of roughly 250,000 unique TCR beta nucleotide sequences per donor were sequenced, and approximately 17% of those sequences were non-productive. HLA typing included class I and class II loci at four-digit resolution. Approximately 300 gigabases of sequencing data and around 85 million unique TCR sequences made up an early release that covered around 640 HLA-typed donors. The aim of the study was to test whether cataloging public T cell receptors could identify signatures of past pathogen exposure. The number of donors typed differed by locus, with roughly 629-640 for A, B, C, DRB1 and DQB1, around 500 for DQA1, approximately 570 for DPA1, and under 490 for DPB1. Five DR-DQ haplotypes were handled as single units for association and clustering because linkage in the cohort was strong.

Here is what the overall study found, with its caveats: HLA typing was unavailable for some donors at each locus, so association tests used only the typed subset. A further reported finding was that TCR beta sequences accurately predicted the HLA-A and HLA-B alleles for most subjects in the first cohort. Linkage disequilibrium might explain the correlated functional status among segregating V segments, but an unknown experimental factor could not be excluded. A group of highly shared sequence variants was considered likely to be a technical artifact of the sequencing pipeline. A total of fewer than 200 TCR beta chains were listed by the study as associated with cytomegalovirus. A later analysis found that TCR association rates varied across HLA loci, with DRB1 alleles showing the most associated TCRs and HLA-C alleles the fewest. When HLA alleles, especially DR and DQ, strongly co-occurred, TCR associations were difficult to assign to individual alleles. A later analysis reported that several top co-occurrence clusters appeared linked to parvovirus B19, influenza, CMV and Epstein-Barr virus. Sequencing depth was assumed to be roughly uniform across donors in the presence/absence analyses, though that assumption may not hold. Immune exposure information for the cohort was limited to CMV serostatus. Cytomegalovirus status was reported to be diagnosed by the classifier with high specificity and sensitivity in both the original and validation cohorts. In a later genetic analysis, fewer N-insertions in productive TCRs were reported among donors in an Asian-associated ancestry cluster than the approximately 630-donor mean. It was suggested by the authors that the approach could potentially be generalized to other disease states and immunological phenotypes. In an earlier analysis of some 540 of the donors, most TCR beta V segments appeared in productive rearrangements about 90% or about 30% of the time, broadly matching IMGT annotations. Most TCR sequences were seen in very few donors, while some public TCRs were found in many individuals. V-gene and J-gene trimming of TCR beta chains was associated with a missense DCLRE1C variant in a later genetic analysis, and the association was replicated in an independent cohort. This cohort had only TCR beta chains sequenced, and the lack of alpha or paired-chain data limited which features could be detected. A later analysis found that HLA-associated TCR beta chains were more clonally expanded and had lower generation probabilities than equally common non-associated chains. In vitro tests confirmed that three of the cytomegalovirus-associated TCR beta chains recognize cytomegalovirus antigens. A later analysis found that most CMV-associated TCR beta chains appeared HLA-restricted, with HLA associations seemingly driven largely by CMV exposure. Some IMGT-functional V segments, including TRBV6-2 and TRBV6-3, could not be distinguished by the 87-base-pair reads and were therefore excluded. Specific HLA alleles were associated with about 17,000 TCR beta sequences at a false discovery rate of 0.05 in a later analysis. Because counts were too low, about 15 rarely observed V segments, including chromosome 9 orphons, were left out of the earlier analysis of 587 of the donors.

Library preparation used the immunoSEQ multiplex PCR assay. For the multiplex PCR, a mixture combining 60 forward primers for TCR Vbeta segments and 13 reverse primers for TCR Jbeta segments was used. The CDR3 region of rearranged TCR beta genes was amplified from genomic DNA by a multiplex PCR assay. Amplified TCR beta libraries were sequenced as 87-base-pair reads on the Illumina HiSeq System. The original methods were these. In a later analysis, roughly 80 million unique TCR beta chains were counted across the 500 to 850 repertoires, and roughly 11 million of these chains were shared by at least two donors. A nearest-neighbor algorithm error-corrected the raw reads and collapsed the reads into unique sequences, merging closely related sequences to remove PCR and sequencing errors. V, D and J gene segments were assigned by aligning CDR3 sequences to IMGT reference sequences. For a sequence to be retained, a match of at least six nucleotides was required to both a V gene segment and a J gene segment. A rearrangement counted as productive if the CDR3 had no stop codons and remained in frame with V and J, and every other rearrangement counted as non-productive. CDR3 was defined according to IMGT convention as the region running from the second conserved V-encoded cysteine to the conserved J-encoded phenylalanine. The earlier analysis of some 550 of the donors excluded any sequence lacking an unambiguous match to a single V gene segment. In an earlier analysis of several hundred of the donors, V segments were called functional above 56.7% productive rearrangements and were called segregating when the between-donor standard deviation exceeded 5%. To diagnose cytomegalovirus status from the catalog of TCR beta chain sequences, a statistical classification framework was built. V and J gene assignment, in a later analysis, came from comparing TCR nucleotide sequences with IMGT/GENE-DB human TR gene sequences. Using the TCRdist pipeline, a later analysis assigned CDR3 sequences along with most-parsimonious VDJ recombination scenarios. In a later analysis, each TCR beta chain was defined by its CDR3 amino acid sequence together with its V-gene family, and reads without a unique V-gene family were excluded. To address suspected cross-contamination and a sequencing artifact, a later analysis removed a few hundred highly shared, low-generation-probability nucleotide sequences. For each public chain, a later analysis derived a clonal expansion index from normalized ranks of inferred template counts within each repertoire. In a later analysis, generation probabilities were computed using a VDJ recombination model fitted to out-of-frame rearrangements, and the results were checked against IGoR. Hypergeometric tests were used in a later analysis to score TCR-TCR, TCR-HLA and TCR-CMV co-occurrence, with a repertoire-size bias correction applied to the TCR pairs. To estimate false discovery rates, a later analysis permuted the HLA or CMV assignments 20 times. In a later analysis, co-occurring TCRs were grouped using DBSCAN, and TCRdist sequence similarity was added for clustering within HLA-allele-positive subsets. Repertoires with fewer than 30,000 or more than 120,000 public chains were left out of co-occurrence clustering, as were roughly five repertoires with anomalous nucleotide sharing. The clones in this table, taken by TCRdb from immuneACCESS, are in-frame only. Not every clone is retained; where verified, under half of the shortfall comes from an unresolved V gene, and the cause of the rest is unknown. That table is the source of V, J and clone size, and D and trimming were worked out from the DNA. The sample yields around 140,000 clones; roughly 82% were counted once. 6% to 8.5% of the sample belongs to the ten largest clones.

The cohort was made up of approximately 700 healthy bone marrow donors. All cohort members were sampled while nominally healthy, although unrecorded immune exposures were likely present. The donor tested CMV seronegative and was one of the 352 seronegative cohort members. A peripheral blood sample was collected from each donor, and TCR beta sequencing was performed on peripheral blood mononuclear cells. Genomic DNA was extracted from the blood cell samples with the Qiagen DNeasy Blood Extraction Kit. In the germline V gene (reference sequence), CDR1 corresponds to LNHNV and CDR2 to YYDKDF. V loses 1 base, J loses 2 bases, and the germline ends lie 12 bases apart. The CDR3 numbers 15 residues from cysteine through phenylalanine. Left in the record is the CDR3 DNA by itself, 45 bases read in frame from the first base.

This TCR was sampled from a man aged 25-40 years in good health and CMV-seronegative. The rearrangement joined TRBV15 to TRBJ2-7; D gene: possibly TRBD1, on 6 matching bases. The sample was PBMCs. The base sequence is TGTGCCACCAGCAGAGGAAGGGGGACGGCCTACGAGCAGTACTTC. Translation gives CATSRGRGTAYEQYF. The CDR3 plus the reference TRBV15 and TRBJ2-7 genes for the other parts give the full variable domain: DAMVIQNPRYQVTQFGKPVTLSCSQTLNHNVMYWYQQKSSQAPKLLFHYYDKDFNNEADTPDNFQSRRPNTSFCFLDIRSPGLGDTAMYLCATSRGRGTAYEQYFGPGTRLTVT.